This record looks at one TCR beta chain sequence and its context. Antigen specificity is unknown. The data originate from a study of cytomegalovirus exposure and HLA in healthy donors. The J segment lost 2 bases and the V segment lost 8 bases, leaving 13 bases of the junction unmatched. Per germline, CDR1 MNHNY and CDR2 SVGAGI (reference sequence). The CDR3 is 16 amino acids. Regarding the study as a whole: A few chains tied to CMV proved CMV antigen-specific in vitro. Among the most significant clusters, several appeared linked to common viral pathogens in a later analysis. A later analysis linked a missense variant in DCLRE1C to the trimming of TCR beta V and J genes. A later analysis reportedly identified an Asian-associated ancestry cluster as carrying fewer N-insertions than the approximately 670-donor mean.

With 60 Vbeta and 13 Jbeta primers, the PCR was carried out. The repertoire was sequenced with immunoSEQ multiplex PCR; TCRdb's copy has only in-frame clones and lacks some. Seen here are about 170,000 clones, approximately 81% observed once, and the top ten hold about 2.5%. This sequence joins TRBV6-6 and TRBJ2-3, with 7 bases that match TRBD2. What was sequenced was PBMCs. The receptor was derived from a young man in good health and CMV-seropositive. The CDR3 nucleotides are TGTGCCAGCCGACGGATCGCGGGAGTAGACACAGATACGCAGTATTTT. Its translation is CASRRIAGVDTDTQYF.